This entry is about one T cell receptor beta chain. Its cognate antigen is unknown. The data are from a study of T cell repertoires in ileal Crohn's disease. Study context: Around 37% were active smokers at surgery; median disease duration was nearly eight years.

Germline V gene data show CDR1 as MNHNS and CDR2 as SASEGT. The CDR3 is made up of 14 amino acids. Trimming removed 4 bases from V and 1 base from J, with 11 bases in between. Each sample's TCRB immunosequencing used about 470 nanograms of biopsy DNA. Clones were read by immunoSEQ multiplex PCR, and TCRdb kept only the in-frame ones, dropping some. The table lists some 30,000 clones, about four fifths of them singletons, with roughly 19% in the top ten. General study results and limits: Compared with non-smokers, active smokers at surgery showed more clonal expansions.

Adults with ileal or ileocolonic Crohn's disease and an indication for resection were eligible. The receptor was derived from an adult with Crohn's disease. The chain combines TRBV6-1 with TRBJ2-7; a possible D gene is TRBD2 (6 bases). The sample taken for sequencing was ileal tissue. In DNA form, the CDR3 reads TGTGCCAGCAGTGTGGAGGGCTGGTCCTACGAGCAGTACTTC. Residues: CASSVEGWSYEQYF.